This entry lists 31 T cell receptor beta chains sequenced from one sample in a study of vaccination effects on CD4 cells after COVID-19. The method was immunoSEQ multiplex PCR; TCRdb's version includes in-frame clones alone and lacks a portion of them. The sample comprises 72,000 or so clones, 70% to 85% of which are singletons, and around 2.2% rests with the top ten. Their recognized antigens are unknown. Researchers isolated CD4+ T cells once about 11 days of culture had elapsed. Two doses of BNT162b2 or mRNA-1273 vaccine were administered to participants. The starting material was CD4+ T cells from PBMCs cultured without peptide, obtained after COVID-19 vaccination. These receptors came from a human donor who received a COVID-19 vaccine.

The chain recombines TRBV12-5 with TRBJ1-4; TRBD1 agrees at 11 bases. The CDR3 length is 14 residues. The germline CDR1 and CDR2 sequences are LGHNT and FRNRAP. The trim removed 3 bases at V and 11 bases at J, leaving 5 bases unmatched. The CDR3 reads CASGFGQGARKLFF. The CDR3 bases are TGTGCTAGTGGTTTCGGACAGGGGGCTCGGAAACTGTTTTTT.

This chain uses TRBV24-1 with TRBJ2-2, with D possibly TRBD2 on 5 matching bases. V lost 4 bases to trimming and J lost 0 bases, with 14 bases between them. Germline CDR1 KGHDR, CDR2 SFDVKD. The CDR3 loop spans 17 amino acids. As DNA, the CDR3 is TGTGCCACCAGTGACCGGGGTCAGAAATCGAACACCGGGGAGCTGTTTTTT. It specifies CATSDRGQKSNTGELFF.

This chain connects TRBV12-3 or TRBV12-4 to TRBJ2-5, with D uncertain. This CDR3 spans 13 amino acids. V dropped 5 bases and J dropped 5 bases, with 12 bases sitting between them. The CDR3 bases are TGTGCCAGCAGTGTTGGTCGCGTGGAGACCCAGTACTTC. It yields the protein CASSVGRVETQYF.

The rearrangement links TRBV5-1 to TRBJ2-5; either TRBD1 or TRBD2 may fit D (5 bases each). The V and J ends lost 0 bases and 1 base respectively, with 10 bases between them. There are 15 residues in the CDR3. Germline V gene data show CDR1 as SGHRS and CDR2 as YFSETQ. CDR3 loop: CASSLGPRGQETQYF. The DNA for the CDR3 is TGCGCCAGCAGCTTGGGTCCGAGGGGCCAAGAGACCCAGTACTTC.

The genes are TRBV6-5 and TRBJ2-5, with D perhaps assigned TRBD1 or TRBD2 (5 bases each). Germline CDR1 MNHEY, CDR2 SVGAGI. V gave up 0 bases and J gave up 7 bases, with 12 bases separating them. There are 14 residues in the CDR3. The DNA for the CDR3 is TGTGCCAGCAGTTACTCGAGGGGCCGGGGGACCCAGTACTTC. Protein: CASSYSRGRGTQYF.

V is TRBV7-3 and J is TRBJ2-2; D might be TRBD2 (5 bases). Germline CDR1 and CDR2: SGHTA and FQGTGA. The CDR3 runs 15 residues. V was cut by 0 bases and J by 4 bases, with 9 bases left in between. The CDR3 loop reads CASSLTGGLTGELFF. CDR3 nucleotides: TGTGCCAGCAGCTTAACCGGAGGACTCACCGGGGAGCTGTTTTTT.

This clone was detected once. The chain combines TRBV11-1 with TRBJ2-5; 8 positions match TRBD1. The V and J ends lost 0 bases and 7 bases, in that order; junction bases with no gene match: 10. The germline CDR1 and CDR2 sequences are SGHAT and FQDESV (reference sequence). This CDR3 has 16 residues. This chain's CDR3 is CASSLAGGTGLGTQYF. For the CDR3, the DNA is TGTGCCAGCAGCTTAGCTGGGGGGACAGGATTGGGGACCCAGTACTTC.

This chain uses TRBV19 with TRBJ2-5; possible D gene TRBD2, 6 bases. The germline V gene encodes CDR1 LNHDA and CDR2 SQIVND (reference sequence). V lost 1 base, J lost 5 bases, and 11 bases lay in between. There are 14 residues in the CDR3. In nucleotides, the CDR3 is TGTGCCAGTAGTATAGGGGGGGTAGCGGAGACCCAGTACTTC. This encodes CASSIGGVAETQYF.

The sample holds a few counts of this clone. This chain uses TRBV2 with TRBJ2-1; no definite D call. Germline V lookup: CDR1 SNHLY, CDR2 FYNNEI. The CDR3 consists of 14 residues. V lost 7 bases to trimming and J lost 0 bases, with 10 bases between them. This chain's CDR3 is CASMKGLSYNEQFF. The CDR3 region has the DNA TGTGCCAGCATGAAAGGGCTCTCCTACAATGAGCAGTTCTTC.

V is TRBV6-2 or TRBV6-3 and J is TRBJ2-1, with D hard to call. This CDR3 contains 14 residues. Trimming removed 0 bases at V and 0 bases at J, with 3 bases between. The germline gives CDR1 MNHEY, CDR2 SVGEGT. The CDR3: CASSYSNSYNEQFF. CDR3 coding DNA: TGTGCCAGCAGTTACTCCAACTCCTACAATGAGCAGTTCTTC.

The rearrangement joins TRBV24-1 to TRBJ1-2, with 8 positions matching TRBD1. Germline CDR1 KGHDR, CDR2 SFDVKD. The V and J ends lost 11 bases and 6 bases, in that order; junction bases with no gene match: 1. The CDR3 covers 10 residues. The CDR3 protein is CAKTGDGYTF. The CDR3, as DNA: TGTGCCAAGACAGGGGATGGCTACACCTTC.

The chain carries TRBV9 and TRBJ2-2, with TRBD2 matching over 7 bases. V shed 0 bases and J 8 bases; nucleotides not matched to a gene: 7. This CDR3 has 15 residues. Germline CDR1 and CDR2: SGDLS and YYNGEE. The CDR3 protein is CASSVGHPGGGELFF. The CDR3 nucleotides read TGTGCCAGCAGCGTAGGACACCCGGGGGGAGGGGAGCTGTTTTTT.

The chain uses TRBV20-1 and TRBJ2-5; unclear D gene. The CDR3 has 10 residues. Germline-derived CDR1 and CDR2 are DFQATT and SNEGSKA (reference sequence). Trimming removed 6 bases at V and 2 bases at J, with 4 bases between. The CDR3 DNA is TGCAGTGCCCTACAAGAGACCCAGTACTTC. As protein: CSALQETQYF.

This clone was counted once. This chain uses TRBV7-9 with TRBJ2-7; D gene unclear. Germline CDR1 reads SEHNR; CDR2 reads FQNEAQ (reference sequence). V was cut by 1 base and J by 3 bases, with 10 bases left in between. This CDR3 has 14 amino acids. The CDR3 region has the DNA TGTGCCAGCAGCTTAGATTGCGGTAGCTACGAGCAGTACGTC. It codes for CASSLDCGSYEQYV.

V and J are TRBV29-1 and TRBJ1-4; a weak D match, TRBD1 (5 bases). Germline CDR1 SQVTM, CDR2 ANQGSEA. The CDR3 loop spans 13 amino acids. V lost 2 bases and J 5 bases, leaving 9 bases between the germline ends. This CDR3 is CSVERGGNEKLFF. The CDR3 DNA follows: TGCAGCGTTGAAAGGGGAGGGAATGAAAAACTGTTTTTT. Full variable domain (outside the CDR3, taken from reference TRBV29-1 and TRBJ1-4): SAVISQKPSRDICQRGTSLTIQCQVDSQVTMMFWYRQQPGQSLTLIATANQGSEATYESGFVIDKFPISRPNLTFSTLTVSNMSPEDSSIYLCSVERGGNEKLFFGSGTQLSVL.

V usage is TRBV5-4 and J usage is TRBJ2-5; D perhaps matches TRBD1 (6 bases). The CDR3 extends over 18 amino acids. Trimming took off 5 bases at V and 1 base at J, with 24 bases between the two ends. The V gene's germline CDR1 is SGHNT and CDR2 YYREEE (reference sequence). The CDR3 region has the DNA TGTGCCAGCAGTTCCAACCCCACAAGGACAGTTCGCCAAGAGACCCAGTACTTC. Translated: CASSSNPTRTVRQETQYF.

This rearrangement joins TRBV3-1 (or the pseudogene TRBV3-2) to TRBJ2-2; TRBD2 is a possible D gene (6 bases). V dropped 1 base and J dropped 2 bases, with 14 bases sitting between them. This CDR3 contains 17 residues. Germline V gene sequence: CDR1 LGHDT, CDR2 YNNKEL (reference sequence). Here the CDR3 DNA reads TGTGCCAGCAGCCAAGGGAGGGCAGGGCTCAACACCGGGGAGCTGTTTTTT. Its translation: CASSQGRAGLNTGELFF.

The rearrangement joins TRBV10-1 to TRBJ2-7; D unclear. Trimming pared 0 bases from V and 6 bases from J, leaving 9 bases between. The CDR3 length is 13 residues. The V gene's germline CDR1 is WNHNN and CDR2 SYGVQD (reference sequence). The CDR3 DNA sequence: TGCGCCAGCAGTGAGTCAAGGGTAGGCGAGCAGTACGTC. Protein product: CASSESRVGEQYV.

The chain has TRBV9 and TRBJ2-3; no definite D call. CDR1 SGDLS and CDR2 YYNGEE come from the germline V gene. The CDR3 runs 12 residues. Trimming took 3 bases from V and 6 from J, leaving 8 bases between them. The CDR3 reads CASSAKYDTQYF. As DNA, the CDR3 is TGTGCCAGCAGCGCCAAATACGATACGCAGTATTTT.

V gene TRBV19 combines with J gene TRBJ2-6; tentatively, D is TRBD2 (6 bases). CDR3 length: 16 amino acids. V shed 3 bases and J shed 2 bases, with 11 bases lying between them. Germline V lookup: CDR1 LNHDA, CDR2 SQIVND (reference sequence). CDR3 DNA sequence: TGTGCCAGTAGTATCGGACGGGGGACTGGGGCCAACGTCCTGACTTTC. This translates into CASSIGRGTGANVLTF.

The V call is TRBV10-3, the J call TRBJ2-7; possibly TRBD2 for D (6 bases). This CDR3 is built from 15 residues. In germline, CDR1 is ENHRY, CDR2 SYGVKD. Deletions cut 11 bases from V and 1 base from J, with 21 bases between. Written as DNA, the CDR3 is TGTGCCGTTAAACCCGGGACTTCAGGTTCCTACGAGCAGTACGTC. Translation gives CAVKPGTSGSYEQYV.

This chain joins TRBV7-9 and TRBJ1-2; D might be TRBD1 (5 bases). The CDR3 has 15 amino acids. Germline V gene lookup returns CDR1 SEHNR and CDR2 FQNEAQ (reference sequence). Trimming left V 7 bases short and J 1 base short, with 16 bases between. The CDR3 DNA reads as TGTGCCAGCACCCGGGGGAGGGGCGTTAACTATGGCTACACCTTC. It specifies CASTRGRGVNYGYTF.

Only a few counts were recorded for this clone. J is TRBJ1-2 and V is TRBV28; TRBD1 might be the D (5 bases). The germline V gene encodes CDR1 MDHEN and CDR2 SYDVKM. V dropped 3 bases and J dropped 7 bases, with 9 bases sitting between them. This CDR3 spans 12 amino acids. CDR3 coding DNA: TGTGCCAGCAGTTTCAGGGATCGTGGCTACACCTTC. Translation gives CASSFRDRGYTF.

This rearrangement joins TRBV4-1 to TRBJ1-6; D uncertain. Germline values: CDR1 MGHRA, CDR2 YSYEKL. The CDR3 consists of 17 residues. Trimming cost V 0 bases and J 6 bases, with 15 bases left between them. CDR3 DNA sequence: TGCGCCAGCAGCCAAGATTCCCAATCTTTCGGTAATTCACCCCTCCACTTT. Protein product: CASSQDSQSFGNSPLHF.

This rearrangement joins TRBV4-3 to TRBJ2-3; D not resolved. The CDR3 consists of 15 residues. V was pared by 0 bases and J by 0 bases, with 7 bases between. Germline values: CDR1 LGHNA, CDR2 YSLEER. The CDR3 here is CASSQDFPSTDTQYF. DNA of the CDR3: TGCGCCAGCAGCCAAGATTTCCCTAGCACAGATACGCAGTATTTT.

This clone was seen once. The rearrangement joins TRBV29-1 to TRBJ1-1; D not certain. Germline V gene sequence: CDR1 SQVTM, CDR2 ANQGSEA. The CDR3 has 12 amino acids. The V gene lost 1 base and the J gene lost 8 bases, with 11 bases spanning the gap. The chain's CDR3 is CSVEGQRYEAFF. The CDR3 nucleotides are TGCAGCGTTGAAGGGCAAAGATACGAAGCTTTCTTT.

The CDR3 DNA sequence: TGTGCCAGCAGCTCACCATCTGGCTACACCTTC. This encodes CASSSPSGYTF. This chain links TRBV9 with TRBJ1-2; D gene unclear. Germline V CDR1 and CDR2: SGDLS, YYNGEE. Deletions cut 4 bases from V and 7 bases from J, with 8 bases between. The CDR3 contains 11 residues.

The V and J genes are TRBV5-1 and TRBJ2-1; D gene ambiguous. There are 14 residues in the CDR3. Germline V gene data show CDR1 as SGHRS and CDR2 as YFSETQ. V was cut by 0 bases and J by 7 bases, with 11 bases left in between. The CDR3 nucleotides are TGCGCCAGCAGCTTGGTCCCGGTTGGGAATGAGCAGTTCTTC. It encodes CASSLVPVGNEQFF.

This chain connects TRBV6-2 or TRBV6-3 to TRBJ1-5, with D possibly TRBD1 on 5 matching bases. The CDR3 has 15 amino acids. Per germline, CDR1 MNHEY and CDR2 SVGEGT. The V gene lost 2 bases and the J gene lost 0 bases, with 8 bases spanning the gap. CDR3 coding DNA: TGTGCCAGCAGTTACCGACAGTATAGCAATCAGCCCCAGCATTTT. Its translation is CASSYRQYSNQPQHF.

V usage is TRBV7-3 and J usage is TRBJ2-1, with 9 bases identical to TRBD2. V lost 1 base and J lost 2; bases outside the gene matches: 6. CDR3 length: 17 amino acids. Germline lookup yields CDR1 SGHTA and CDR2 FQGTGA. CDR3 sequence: CASSLMAGGSPYNEQFF. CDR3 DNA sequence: TGTGCCAGCAGCTTAATGGCGGGGGGGTCCCCCTACAATGAGCAGTTCTTC.

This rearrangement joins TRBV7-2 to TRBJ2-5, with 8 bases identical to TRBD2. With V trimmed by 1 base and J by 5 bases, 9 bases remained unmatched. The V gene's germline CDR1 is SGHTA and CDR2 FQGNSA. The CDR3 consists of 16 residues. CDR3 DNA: TGTGCCAGCAGCTTAGGTTACGGGGGGGGTTCGGAGACCCAGTACTTC. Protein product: CASSLGYGGGSETQYF.